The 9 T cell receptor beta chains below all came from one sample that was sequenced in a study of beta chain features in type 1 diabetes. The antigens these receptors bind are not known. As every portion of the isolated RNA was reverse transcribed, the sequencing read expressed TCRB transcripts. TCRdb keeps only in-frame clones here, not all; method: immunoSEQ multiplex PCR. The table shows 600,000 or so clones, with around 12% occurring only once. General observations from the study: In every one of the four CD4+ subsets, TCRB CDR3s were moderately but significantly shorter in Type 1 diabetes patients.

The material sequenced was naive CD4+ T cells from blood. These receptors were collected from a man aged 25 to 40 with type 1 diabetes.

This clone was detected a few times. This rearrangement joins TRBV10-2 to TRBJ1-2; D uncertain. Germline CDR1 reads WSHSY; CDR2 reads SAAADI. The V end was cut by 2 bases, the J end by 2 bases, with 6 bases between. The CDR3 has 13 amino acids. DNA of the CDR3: TGCGCCAGCAGTGAGGTCGGAAACTATGGCTACACCTTC. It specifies CASSEVGNYGYTF.

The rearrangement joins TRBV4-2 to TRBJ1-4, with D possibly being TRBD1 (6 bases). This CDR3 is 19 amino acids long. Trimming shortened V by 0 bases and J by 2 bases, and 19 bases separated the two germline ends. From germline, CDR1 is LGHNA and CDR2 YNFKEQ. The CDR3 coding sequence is TGTGCCAGCAGCCAAGATGTGATAGGGGGAGGTAGTACTAATGAAAAACTGTTTTTT. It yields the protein CASSQDVIGGGSTNEKLFF.

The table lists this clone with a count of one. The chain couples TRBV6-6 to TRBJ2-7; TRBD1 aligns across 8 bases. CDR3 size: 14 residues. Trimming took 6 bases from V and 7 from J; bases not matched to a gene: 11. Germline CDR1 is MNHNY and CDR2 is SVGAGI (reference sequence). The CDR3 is CASRTGQGTEEQYF. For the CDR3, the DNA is TGTGCCAGCAGGACAGGACAGGGTACGGAAGAGCAGTACTTC.

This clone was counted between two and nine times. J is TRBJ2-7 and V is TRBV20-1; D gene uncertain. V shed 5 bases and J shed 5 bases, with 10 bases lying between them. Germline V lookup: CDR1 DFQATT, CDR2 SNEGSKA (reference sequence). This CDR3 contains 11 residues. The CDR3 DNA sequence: TGCAGTGCTTTTGACGGTAACGAGCAGTACTTC. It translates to CSAFDGNEQYF.

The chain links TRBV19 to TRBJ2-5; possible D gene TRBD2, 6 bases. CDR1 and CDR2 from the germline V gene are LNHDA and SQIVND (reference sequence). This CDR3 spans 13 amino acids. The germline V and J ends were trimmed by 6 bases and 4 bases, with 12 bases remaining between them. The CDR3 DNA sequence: TGTGCCAGTAGGAGGGGACTTGGAGAGACCCAGTACTTC. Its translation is CASRRGLGETQYF.

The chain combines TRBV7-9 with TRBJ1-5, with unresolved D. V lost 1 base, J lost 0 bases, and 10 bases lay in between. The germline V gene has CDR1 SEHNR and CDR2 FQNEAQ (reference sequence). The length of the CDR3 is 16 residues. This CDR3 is CASSLGSVNSNQPQHF. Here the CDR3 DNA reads TGTGCCAGCAGCTTAGGGTCAGTGAATAGCAATCAGCCCCAGCATTTT.

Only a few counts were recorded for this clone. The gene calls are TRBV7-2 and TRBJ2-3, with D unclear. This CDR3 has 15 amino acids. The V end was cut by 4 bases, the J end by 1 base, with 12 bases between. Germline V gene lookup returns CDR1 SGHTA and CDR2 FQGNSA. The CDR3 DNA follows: TGTGCCAGCAGCTGGGTCAATACGGGCACAGATACGCAGTATTTT. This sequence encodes CASSWVNTGTDTQYF.

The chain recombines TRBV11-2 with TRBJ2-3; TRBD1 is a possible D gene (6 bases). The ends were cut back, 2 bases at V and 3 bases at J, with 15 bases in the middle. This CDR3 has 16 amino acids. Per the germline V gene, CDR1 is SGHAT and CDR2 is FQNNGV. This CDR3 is CASSLSRTDPTDTQYF. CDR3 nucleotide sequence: TGTGCCAGCAGCTTAAGTCGGACAGACCCAACAGATACGCAGTATTTT.

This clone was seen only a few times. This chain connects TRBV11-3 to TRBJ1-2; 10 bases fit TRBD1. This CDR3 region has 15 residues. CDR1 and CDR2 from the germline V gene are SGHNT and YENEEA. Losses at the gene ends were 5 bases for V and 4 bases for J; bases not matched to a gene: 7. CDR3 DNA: TGTGCCAGCAGCATCGACAGGGGGCAGGGCTATGGCTACACCTTC. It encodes CASSIDRGQGYGYTF.